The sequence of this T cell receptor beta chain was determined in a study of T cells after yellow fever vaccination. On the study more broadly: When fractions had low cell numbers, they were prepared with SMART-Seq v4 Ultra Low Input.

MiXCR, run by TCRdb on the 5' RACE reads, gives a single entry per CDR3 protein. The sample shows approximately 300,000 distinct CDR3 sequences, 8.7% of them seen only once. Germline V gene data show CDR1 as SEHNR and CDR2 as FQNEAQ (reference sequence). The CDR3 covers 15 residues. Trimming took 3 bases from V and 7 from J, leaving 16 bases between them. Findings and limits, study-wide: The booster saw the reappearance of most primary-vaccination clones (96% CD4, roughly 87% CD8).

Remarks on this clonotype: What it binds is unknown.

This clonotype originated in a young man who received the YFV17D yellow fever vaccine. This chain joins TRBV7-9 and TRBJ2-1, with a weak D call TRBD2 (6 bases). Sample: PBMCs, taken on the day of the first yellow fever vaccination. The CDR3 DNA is TGTGCCAGCAGCTTGGAACGGGGGAAGGGAAATGAGCAGTTCTTC. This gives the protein CASSLERGKGNEQFF. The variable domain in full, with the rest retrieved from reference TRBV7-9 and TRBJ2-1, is DTGVSQNPRHKITKRGQNVTFRCDPISEHNRLYWYRQTLGQGPEFLTYFQNEAQLEKSRLLSDRFSAERPKGSFSTLEIQRTEQGDSAMYLCASSLERGKGNEQFFGPGTRLTVL.